This T cell receptor (beta chain) is drawn from a study of human T cells and chemical hapten exposure. Study in general: Scalp application of diphenylcyclopropenone was performed weekly in patients across the entire roughly 26-week study.

This clonotype was detected many times. CDR1 is LNHDA and CDR2 is SQIVND in the germline V gene (reference sequence). V shed 5 bases and J shed 2 bases, with 13 bases lying between them. The CDR3 length is 15 residues. TCRdb reprocessed the RACE reads with MiXCR, giving one entry per CDR3 protein. The table lists more than 80,000 distinct CDR3 sequences, 11% of them singletons, with approximately 3.1% in the top ten. The time point: pre-sensitization, week 0. Specified treatment: therapeutic diphenylcyclopropenone sensitization with weekly scalp DPC. The sequence was obtained from a woman in her fifties or sixties with alopecia areata. Some clones in this sample may be carry-over from other donors' samples. The sequenced sample was whole blood, obtained in connection with sensitization to the hapten diphenylcyclopropenone (DPC). J is TRBJ1-5 and V is TRBV19; D is unclear. The CDR3 DNA sequence: TGTGCCAGTAGTGACCGGGCCAACGGCAATCAGCCCCAGCATTTT. Its translation is CASSDRANGNQPQHF.